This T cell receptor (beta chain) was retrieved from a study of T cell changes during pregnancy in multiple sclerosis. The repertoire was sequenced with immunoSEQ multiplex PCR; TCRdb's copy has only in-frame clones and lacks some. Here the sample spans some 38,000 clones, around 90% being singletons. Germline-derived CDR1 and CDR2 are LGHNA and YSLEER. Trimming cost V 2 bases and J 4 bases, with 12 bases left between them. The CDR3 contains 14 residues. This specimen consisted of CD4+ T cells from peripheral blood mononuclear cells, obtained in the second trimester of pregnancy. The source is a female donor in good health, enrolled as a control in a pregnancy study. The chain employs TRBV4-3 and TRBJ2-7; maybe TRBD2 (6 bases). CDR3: CASSQSQGGYEQYF. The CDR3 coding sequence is TGCGCCAGCAGCCAAAGCCAGGGAGGATACGAGCAGTACTTC.